This section outlines one T cell receptor beta chain sequence together with its context. Random hexamers served to reverse transcribe roughly 0.45 to 1 ug RNA. TCRdb redid the calling of the immunoSEQ multiplex PCR reads with MiXCR, one entry per CDR3 protein. This table holds 150,000 to 200,000 distinct CDR3 sequences, 90% to 95% found once. This entry is derived from a study of CD8 T cells in Susac syndrome. This TCR derives from a human donor in good health. The sequenced material came from CD4+ T cells from PBMCs.

The CDR3 sequence: CASSRSSGSETQYF. DNA of the CDR3: TGTGCCAGCAGCCGATCGAGCGGTAGTGAGACCCAGTACTTC. The rearrangement joins TRBV7-9 to TRBJ2-5; D is possibly TRBD2 (5 bases). The germline CDR1 and CDR2 sequences are SEHNR and FQNEAQ (reference sequence). The CDR3 is made up of 14 amino acids. The ends were cut back, 5 bases at V and 5 bases at J, with 15 bases in the middle.